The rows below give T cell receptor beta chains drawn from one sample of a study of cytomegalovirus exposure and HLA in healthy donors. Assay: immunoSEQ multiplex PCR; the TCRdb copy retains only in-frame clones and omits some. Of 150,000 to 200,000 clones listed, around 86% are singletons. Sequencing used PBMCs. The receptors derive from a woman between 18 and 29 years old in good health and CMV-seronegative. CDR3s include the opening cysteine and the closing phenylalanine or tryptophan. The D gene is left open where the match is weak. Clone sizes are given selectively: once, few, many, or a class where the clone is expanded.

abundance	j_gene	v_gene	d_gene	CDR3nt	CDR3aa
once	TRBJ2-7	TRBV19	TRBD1	TGTGCCAGTAGTAGTACGGGACAGGGGGCCTACGAGCAGTACTTC	CASSSTGQGAYEQYF
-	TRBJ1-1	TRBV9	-	TGTGCCAGCAGCGCTCGTGCCAAGACAGGGAACACTGAAGCTTTCTTT	CASSARAKTGNTEAFF
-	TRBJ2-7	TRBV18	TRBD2	TGTGCCAGCTCACCAATACGACTAGCGGGAGTAGCCGAGCAGTACTTC	CASSPIRLAGVAEQYF
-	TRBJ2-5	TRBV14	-	TGTGCCAGCAGCCAAGGATTCGGAGCAGGGCCCTACCAAGAGACCCAGTACTTC	CASSQGFGAGPYQETQYF
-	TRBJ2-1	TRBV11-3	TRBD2	TGTGCCAGCAGTTTTGCTGGCGGGAGAAACTATGAGCAGTTCTTC	CASSFAGGRNYEQFF
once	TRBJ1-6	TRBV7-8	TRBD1	TGTGCCAGCAGCGGTCGACAGGGGGTAAAATATAATTCACCCCTCCACTTT	CASSGRQGVKYNSPLHF
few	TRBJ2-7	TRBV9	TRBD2	TGTGCCAGCTCCGCGGGACTAGGTTCCCACGAGCAGTACTTC	CASSAGLGSHEQYF
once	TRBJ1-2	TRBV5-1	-	TGCGCCAGCAGCTCCCGGACAAACTATGGCTACACCTTC	CASSSRTNYGYTF
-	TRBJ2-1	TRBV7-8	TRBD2	TGTGCCAGCAGGAGCGGACTAGCGGGAGGACCTGAGCAGTTCTTC	CASRSGLAGGPEQFF
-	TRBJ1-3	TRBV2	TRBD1	TGTGCCAGCAGTCCAAGGACAGGGTCTGGAAACACCATATATTTT	CASSPRTGSGNTIYF
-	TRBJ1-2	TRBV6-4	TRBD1	TGTGCCAGCAGTGCCGGACAGGGAGGGGTTGACTATGGCTACACCTTC	CASSAGQGGVDYGYTF
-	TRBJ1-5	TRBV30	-	TGTGCCTGGAGTGGTCGCAGGGTGAGTCTTCGCAATCAGCCCCAGCATTTT	CAWSGRRVSLRNQPQHF
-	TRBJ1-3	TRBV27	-	TGTGCCAGCAGTCCCCTACAGGAGAGCTCTGGAAACACCATATATTTT	CASSPLQESSGNTIYF
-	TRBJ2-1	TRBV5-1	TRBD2	TGCGCCAGTACGGGAGGGACGGGTGAGCAGTTCTTC	CASTGGTGEQFF
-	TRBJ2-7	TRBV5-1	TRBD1	TGCGCCAGCAGCAACCGGGACAGCCGAACCTACGAGCAGTACTTC	CASSNRDSRTYEQYF
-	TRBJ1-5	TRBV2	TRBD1	TGTGCCAGCAGTGAAGACAGGGGTATCAATCAGCCCCAGCATTTT	CASSEDRGINQPQHF
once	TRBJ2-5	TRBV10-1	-	TGCGCCAGCAGTGAGACTAGCTACGAGACCCAGTACTTC	CASSETSYETQYF
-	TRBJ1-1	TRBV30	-	TGTGCCTGGAGCATCAGGGAAGACACTGAAGCTTTCTTT	CAWSIREDTEAFF
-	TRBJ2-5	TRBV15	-	TGTGCCACCAGCAGAGAACTAGCCAGGTACCAAGAGACCCAGTACTTC	CATSRELARYQETQYF
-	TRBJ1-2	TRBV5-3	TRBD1	TGTGCCAGAAGCTTGGCCGGGTCGTACAGGGGGTTTCTAGGCTACACCTTC	CARSLAGSYRGFLGYTF
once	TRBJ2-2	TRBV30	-	TGTGCCTGGAGTCAACTAGGGACTGTCCTCACCGGGGAGCTGTTTTTT	CAWSQLGTVLTGELFF
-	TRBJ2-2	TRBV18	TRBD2	TGTGCCAGCTCACCATCTAGCGGGGGACCCAGCGGGGAGCTGTTTTTT	CASSPSSGGPSGELFF
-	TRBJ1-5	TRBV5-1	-	TGCGCCAGCAGCCCCACCCAGGGGAGCCAGCCCCAGCATTTT	CASSPTQGSQPQHF
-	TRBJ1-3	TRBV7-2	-	TGTGCCAGCAGCCCCGGGTTGGTTAACTCTGGAAACACCATATATTTT	CASSPGLVNSGNTIYF
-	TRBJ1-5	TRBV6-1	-	TGTGCCAGCCGACATGACACCCCAGATCAGCCCCAGCATTTT	CASRHDTPDQPQHF
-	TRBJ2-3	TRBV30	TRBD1	TGTGCCTGGAGCGCCGGGACAGGGGCCACAGATACGCAGTATTTT	CAWSAGTGATDTQYF
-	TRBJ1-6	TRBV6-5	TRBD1	TGTGCCAGCAGTTACCGACAGGGACCCTATTCACCCCTCCACTTT	CASSYRQGPYSPLHF
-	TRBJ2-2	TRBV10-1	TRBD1	TGCGCCAGCAGTTCAAGACAGGGGGCTGGGAGCACCGGGGAGCTGTTTTTT	CASSSRQGAGSTGELFF
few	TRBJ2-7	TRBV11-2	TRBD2	TGTGCCAGCAGCCCTAGGCGGGAGAGTTACGAGCAGTACTTC	CASSPRRESYEQYF
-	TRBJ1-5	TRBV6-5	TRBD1	TGTGCCACCCGGGACAGCCAAAATCAGCCCCAGCATTTT	CATRDSQNQPQHF
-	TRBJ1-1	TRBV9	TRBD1	TGTGCCAGCAGCTTTACAAGACAGGGGATAATGAACACTGAAGCTTTCTTT	CASSFTRQGIMNTEAFF
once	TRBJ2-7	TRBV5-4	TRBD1	TGTGCCAGCAGCATTCAGAACAGGGGGTTAGAGCAGTACTTC	CASSIQNRGLEQYF
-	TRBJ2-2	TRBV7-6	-	TGTGCCAGCAGCCGTGGGGGGGGCCCTCCTCCCGCCGGGGAGCTGTTTTTT	CASSRGGGPPPAGELFF
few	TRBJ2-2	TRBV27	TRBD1	TGTGCCAGCCAGGGGGCTCGCACCGGGGAGCTGTTTTTT	CASQGARTGELFF